These 5 T cell receptor beta chains were all obtained from the same sample, sequenced in a study of blood T cell repertoires in COVID-19. TCRdb's table, derived via immunoSEQ multiplex PCR, lists solely in-frame clones and lacks some. The sample holds about 220,000 clones, 70% to 85% seen once. Specimen: PBMCs or T cells enriched from blood (not recorded which). The receptors shown here come from a man aged 40-50 years who had recovered from COVID-19.

As to this clone: Being one base from a much bigger clone, this may be a read error. In the same sample, other DNA sequences code for this CDR3. Here the CDR3 reads CASSVTSGTYNEQFF. The DNA of the CDR3 is TGTGCCAGCAGCGTAACTAGCGGTACCTACAATGAGCAGTTCTTC. The chain has TRBV9 and TRBJ2-1; the match to TRBD2 covers 8 bases. This CDR3 comprises 15 residues. The J segment lost 2 bases and the V segment lost 1 base, leaving 2 bases of the junction unmatched. Germline V gene data show CDR1 as SGDLS and CDR2 as YYNGEE.

The chain employs TRBV4-2 and TRBJ2-1; D perhaps matches TRBD2 (6 bases). Germline CDR1 reads LGHNA; CDR2 reads YNFKEQ. This CDR3 contains 15 residues. The V end was cut by 3 bases, the J end by 9 bases, with 18 bases between. Here the CDR3 DNA reads TGTGCCAGCAGCCACGAGTCGGGACTCCGAACTGAGCAGTTCTTC. It specifies CASSHESGLRTEQFF.

This chain uses TRBV5-4 with TRBJ1-1, with 9 bases identical to TRBD1. Germline values: CDR1 SGHNT, CDR2 YYREEE (reference sequence). The junction had 7 bases not matched to a gene; V was cut back by 4 bases and J by 0 bases. The CDR3 consists of 16 residues. CDR3 bases: TGTGCCAGCAGCGGGACAGGGCGGTTCTTGAACACTGAAGCTTTCTTT. Encoded protein: CASSGTGRFLNTEAFF.

As to this clone: A much larger clone differs by one base, so this may be a read error. The V gene is TRBV10-1, the J gene TRBJ2-7; TRBD1 agrees at 9 bases. The CDR3 loop spans 12 amino acids. CDR1 and CDR2 (germline): WNHNN, SYGVQD (reference sequence). Germline trimming cut 8 bases from V and 2 bases from J; bases unmatched to any gene: 1. The CDR3 loop reads CASGTGTYEQYF. Written as DNA, the CDR3 is TGCGCCAGCGGGACAGGGACCTACGAGCAGTACTTC.

V and J are TRBV7-2 and TRBJ1-3; D is unresolved. Between the trimmed V and J ends, which lost 3 bases and 4 bases, there was a span of 7 bases. This CDR3 is built from 13 residues. The V gene's germline CDR1 is SGHTA and CDR2 FQGNSA. The CDR3 loop reads CASSLRRGNTIYF. The CDR3 coding sequence is TGTGCCAGCAGCTTGAGGAGGGGAAACACCATATATTTT.